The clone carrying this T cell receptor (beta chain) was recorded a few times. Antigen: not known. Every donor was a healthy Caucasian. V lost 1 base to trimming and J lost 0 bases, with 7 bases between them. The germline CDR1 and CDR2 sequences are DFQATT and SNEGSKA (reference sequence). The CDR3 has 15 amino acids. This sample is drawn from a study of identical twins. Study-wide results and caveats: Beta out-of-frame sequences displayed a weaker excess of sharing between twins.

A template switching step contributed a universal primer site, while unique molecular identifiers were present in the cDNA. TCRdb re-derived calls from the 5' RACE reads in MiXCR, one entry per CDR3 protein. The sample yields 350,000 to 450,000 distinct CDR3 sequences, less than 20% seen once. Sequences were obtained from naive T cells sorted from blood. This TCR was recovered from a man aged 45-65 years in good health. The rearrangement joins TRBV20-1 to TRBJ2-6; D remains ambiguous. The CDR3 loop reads CSARGGSSGANVLTF. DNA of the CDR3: TGCAGTGCTAGAGGTGGTTCCTCTGGGGCCAACGTCCTGACTTTC.